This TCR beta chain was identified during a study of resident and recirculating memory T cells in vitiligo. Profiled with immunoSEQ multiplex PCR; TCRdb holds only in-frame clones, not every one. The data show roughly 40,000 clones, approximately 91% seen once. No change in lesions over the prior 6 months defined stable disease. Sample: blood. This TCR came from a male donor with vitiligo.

CDR3: CATCPTSGTDTQYF. The DNA of the CDR3 is TGTGCCACTTGCCCAACTAGCGGCACAGATACGCAGTATTTT. The chain uses TRBV10-3 and TRBJ2-3; 7 bases match TRBD2. Germline V CDR1 and CDR2: ENHRY, SYGVKD. V lost 10 bases and J lost 1; bases outside the gene matches: 8. CDR3 length: 14 residues.